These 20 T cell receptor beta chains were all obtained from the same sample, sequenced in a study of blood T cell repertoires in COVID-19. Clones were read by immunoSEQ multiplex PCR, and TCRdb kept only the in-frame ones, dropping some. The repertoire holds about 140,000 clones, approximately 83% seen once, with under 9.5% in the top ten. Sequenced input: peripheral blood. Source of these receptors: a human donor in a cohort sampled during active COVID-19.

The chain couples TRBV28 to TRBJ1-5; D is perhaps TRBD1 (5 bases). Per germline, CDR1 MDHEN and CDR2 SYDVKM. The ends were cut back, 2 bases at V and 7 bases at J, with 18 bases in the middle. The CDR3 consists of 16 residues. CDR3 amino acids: CASSLGVVGRDQPQHF. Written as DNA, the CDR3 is TGTGCCAGCAGTTTAGGAGTGGTGGGGAGGGACCAGCCCCAGCATTTT.

The DNA for the CDR3 is TGTGCCAGAAGCTTCACCTGTGGGGCGGCAGCAGCCGGGGAGCTGTTTTTT. It codes for CARSFTCGAAAAGELFF. The genes are TRBV5-3 and TRBJ2-2; weak D call: TRBD1 (5 bases). TRBV5-3 is recorded as an ORF, its role being uncertain. V dropped 2 bases and J dropped 6 bases, with 20 bases sitting between them. CDR3 length equals 17 residues.

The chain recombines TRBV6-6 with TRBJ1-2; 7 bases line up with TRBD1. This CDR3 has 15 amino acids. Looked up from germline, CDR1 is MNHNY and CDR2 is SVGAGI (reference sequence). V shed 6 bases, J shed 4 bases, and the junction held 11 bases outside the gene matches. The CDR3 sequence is CASRETGRGFYGYTF. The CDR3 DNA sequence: TGTGCCAGCAGGGAGACAGGGAGAGGGTTCTATGGCTACACCTTC.

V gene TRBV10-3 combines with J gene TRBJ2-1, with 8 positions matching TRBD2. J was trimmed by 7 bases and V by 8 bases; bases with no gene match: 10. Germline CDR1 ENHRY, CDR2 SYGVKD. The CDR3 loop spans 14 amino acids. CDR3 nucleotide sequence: TGTGCCATCTACAACGGGGGGGCCAAGAATGAGCAGTTCTTC. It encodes CAIYNGGAKNEQFF.

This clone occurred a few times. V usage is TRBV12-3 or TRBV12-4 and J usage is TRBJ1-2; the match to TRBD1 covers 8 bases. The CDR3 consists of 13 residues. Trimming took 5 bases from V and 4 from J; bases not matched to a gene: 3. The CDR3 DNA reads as TGTGCCAGCAGTGCAGGGGGCGCCTATGGCTACACCTTC. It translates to CASSAGGAYGYTF.

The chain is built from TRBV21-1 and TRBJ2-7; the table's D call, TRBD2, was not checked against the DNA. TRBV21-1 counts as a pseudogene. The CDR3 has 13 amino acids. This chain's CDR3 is CASTPVGRGEQYF. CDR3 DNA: TGTGCCAGCACTCCGGTGGGGAGAGGGGAGCAGTACTTC.

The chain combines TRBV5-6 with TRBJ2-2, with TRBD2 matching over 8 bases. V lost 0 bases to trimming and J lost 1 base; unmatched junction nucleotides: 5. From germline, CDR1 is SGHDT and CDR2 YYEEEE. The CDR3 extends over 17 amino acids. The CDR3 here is CASSLASGGQNTGELFF. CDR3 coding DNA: TGTGCCAGCAGCTTGGCCAGCGGGGGCCAGAACACCGGGGAGCTGTTTTTT.

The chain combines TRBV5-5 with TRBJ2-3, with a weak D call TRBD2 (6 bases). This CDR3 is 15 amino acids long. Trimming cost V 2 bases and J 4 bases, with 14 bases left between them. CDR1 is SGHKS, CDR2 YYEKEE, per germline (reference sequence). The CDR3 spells CASSLGGGRPDTQYF. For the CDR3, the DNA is TGTGCCAGCAGCTTAGGTGGGGGGAGGCCAGATACGCAGTATTTT.

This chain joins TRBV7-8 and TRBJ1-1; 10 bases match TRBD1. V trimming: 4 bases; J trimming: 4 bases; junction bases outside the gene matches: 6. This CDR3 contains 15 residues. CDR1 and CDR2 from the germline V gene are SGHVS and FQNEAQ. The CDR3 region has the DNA TGTGCCAGCAGCTCGGCCGGGACAGGGGCCACTGAAGCTTTCTTT. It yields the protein CASSSAGTGATEAFF.

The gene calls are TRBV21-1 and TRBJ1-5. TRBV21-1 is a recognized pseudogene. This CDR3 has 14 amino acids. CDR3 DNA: TGTGCCAGCAGCACCCCGGGGTCGGGTCAGCCCCAGCATTTT. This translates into CASSTPGSGQPQHF.

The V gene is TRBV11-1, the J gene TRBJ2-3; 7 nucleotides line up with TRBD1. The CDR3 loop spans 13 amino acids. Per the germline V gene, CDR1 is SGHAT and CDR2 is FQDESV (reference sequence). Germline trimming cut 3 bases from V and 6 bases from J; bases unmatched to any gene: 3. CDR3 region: CASSFDRADTQYF. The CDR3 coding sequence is TGTGCCAGCAGCTTCGACAGGGCTGATACGCAGTATTTT.

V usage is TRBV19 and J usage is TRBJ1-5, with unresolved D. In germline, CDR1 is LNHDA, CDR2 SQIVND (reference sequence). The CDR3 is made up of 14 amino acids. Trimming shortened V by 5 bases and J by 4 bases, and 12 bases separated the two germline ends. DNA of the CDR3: TGTGCCAGTAGTGACCCATGGGCAAATCAGCCCCAGCATTTT. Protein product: CASSDPWANQPQHF.

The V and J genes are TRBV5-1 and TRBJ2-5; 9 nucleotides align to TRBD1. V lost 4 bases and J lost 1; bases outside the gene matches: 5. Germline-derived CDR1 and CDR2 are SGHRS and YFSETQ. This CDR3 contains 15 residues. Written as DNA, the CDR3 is TGCGCCAGCAGCCAAGGGACAGGGAGCCAAGAGACCCAGTACTTC. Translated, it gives CASSQGTGSQETQYF.

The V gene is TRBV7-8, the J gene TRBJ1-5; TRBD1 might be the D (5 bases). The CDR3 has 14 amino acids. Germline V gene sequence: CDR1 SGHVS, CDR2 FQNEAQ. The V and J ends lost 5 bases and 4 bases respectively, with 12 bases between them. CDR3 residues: CASSRTNLNQPQHF. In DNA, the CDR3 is TGTGCCAGCAGCCGGACAAATTTGAATCAGCCCCAGCATTTT.

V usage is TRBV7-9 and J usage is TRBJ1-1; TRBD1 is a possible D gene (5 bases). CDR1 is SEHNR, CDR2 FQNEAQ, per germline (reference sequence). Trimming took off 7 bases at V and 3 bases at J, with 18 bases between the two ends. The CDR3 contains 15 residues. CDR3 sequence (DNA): TGTGCCAGCACCAAAAGGGGCACTGTGGACACTGAAGCTTTCTTT. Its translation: CASTKRGTVDTEAFF.

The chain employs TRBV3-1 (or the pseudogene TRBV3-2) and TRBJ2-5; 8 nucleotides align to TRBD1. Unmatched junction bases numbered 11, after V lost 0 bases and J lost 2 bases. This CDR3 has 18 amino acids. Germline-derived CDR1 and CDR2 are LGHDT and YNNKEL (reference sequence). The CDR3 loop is CASSQDPWRDRTQETQYF. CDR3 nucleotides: TGTGCCAGCAGCCAAGATCCCTGGAGGGACAGGACTCAAGAGACCCAGTACTTC.

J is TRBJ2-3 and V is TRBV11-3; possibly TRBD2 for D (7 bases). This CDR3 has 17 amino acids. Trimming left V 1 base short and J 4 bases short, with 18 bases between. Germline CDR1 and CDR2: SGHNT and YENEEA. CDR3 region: CASSLGLPGGLADTQYF. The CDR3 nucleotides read TGTGCCAGCAGCTTAGGTCTCCCGGGGGGCCTCGCAGATACGCAGTATTTT.

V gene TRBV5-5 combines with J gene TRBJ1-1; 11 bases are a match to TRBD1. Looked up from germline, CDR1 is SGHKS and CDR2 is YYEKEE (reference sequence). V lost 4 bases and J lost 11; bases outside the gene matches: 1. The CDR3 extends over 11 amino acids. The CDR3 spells CASSRDRGAFF. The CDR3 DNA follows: TGTGCCAGCAGCCGGGACAGGGGGGCTTTCTTT.

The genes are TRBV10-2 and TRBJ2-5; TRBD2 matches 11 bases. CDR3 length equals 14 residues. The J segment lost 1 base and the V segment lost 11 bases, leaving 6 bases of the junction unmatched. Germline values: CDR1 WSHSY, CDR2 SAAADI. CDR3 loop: CAVSGTSGQETQYF. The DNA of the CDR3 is TGCGCCGTATCCGGGACTAGCGGCCAAGAGACCCAGTACTTC.

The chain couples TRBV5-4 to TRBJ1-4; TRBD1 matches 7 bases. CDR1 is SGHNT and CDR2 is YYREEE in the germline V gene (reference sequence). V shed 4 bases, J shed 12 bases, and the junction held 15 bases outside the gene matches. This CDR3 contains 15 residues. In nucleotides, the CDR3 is TGTGCCAGCAGCGCCGTAGACAGGGCGGTTCGGGAACTGTTTTTT. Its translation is CASSAVDRAVRELFF. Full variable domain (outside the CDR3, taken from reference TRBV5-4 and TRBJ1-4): ETGVTQSPTHLIKTRGQQVTLRCSSQSGHNTVSWYQQALGQGPQFIFQYYREEENGRGNFPPRFSGLQFPNYSSELNVNALELDDSALYLCASSAVDRAVRELFFGSGTQLSVL.